This record concerns one TCR beta chain sequence. Its antigen remains unknown. Rearranged V-D-J TRB sequences were amplified with a mixed TRB-A/B primer pool. TCRdb re-analysed the multiplex PCR reads in MiXCR, keeping a single row per CDR3 protein. The sample yields approximately 8,800 distinct CDR3 sequences, under 35% seen once. This CDR3 comprises 14 residues. V lost 5 bases and J 3 bases, leaving 13 bases between the germline ends. The V gene's germline CDR1 is MNHEY and CDR2 SMNVEV (reference sequence). TCR beta rearrangements were amplified from peripheral blood genomic DNA. This entry is derived from a study of T cell repertoires in aging, cancer and after chemotherapy. The study's findings and limits: Untreated cancer patients had significantly lower blood TCR diversity than age-matched healthy donors.

The sequenced sample consisted of blood. The rearrangement links TRBV27 to TRBJ1-1; tentative D call: TRBD1 (6 bases). The clonotype originates from a human donor in good health. For the CDR3, the DNA is TGTGCCAGCAGTCAAAACAGGGAGTACACTGAAGCTTTCTTT. This sequence encodes CASSQNREYTEAFF.